The 29 T cell receptor beta chains reported below all come from one sample, sequenced in a study of blood T cell repertoires in COVID-19. Only in-frame clones appear in the TCRdb table, and some are missing; sequencing was by immunoSEQ multiplex PCR. Among nearly 200,000 clones listed, around four fifths were seen once. The sample was peripheral blood. These receptors all stem from a human donor with acute or convalescent COVID-19. The donor label of this sample is uncertain.

CDR3 protein: CASSSRQALNTEAFF. The DNA of the CDR3 is TGTGCCAGCAGCTCCCGACAGGCGTTGAACACTGAAGCTTTCTTT. This chain joins TRBV7-9 and TRBJ1-1; D possibly corresponds to TRBD1 (6 bases). Germline assignment: CDR1 SEHNR and CDR2 FQNEAQ (reference sequence). The CDR3 is 15 amino acids. The V and J ends lost 4 bases and 0 bases respectively, with 12 bases between them.

V and J are TRBV7-3 and TRBJ1-1; a possible D gene is TRBD1 (5 bases). The V end was cut by 3 bases, the J end by 1 base, with 6 bases between. Looked up from germline, CDR1 is SGHTA and CDR2 is FQGTGA. The CDR3 is 13 residues long. The CDR3 protein is CASSFRANTEAFF. DNA for the CDR3: TGTGCCAGCAGCTTCAGGGCGAACACTGAAGCTTTCTTT.

V usage is TRBV30 and J usage is TRBJ1-1; D is possibly TRBD1 (6 bases). V was cut by 8 bases and J by 3 bases, with 10 bases left in between. CDR3 length: 11 amino acids. Germline-derived CDR1 and CDR2 are GTSNPN and SVGIG (reference sequence). The CDR3 DNA reads as TGTGCCACCCAGGGGTACACTGAAGCTTTCTTT. Translation gives CATQGYTEAFF.

V gene TRBV2 combines with J gene TRBJ1-2; D might be TRBD1 (6 bases). Germline CDR1 reads SNHLY; CDR2 reads FYNNEI. The CDR3 extends over 17 amino acids. Trimming removed 1 base at V and 2 bases at J, with 17 bases between. Written as DNA, the CDR3 is TGTGCCAGCAGTGAAGTATCGACGCGTACAGGGAACTATGGCTACACCTTC. This encodes CASSEVSTRTGNYGYTF.

This clone showed up just once. Germline is not matched at one junction end, which may reflect a read error. The same CDR3 arises from other DNA sequences in this sample as well. This chain connects TRBV29-1 to TRBJ2-3; tentatively, D is TRBD2 (5 bases). The V gene's germline CDR1 is SQVTM and CDR2 ANQGSEA. The CDR3 spans 13 residues. DNA for the CDR3: TGCAGCGTGGAAGGAGGTGGCACAGATACGCAGTATTTT. It is translated as CSVEGGGTDTQYF.

The rearrangement uses TRBV25-1 and TRBJ1-1, with D uncertain. With 5 bases removed from V and 1 base from J, the gap between germline ends came to 11 bases. The CDR3 consists of 14 residues. The germline gives CDR1 MGHDK, CDR2 SYGVNS. CDR3 region: CASSQGLRNTEAFF. The CDR3, as DNA: TGTGCCAGCAGTCAAGGACTTAGGAACACTGAAGCTTTCTTT.

This chain joins TRBV15 and TRBJ1-2; D is possibly TRBD1 (6 bases). V lost 0 bases and J 9 bases, leaving 17 bases between the germline ends. The length of the CDR3 is 15 residues. The V gene's germline CDR1 is LNHNV and CDR2 YYDKDF (reference sequence). Written as DNA, the CDR3 is TGTGCCACCAGCAGAGACCCAAGAGCAGGGGCCAGCTACACCTTC. Its translation: CATSRDPRAGASYTF. The full variable domain, its missing parts supplied by reference TRBV15 and TRBJ1-2, is DAMVIQNPRYQVTQFGKPVTLSCSQTLNHNVMYWYQQKSSQAPKLLFHYYDKDFNNEADTPDNFQSRRPNTSFCFLDIRSPGLGDTAMYLCATSRDPRAGASYTFGSGTRLTVV.

The V and J genes are TRBV2 and TRBJ2-1; weak D call: TRBD2 (6 bases). Germline lookup yields CDR1 SNHLY and CDR2 FYNNEI. The CDR3 covers 14 residues. V lost 5 bases to trimming and J lost 7 bases, with 15 bases between them. DNA of the CDR3: TGTGCCAGCAGTAGGACGACTAGTATGAATGAGCAGTTCTTC. Translating it yields CASSRTTSMNEQFF.

The genes are TRBV18 and TRBJ2-7; the D is unclear. The length of the CDR3 is 14 residues. The ends were cut back, 5 bases at V and 2 bases at J, with 13 bases in the middle. Germline V CDR1 and CDR2: KGHSH, LQKENI. DNA for the CDR3: TGTGCCAGCTCATCGGGTTCTGCACCCTACGAGCAGTACTTC. Amino acids: CASSSGSAPYEQYF.

This chain joins TRBV28 and TRBJ1-2, with 8 bases that match TRBD1. The CDR3 is 13 residues long. Trimming at V came to 6 bases and at J to 8 bases, leaving 8 bases not matched to a gene. In germline, CDR1 is MDHEN, CDR2 SYDVKM. This CDR3 reads CASREDRAGGYTF. CDR3 coding DNA: TGTGCCAGCAGGGAGGACAGGGCGGGAGGCTACACCTTC.

The gene calls are TRBV3-1 (or the pseudogene TRBV3-2) and TRBJ2-7; tentatively, D is TRBD2 (6 bases). V dropped 1 base and J dropped 2 bases, with 9 bases sitting between them. CDR1 is LGHDT and CDR2 is YNNKEL in the germline V gene (reference sequence). The CDR3 loop spans 14 amino acids. The CDR3 DNA follows: TGTGCCAGCAGCCAAGGCGGGGAGACCTACGAGCAGTACTTC. Protein: CASSQGGETYEQYF.

This clone was picked up one time. The gene calls are TRBV2 and TRBJ2-7; a weak D match, TRBD2 (6 bases). The germline V gene has CDR1 SNHLY and CDR2 FYNNEI. V lost 7 bases to trimming and J lost 2 bases, with 12 bases between them. The length of the CDR3 is 13 residues. This CDR3 is CASTGTSTYEQYF. DNA for the CDR3: TGTGCCAGCACAGGGACTTCCACCTACGAGCAGTACTTC.

The chain joins TRBV19 to TRBJ2-1; 7 nucleotides align to TRBD2. V shed 8 bases, J shed 4 bases, and the junction held 14 bases outside the gene matches. The CDR3 consists of 16 residues. CDR1 is LNHDA and CDR2 is SQIVND in the germline V gene (reference sequence). The CDR3 DNA follows: TGTGCCAGTTTAGATTGGCGGGGAGGGGTTTACAATGAGCAGTTCTTC. This codes for CASLDWRGGVYNEQFF. Combining the CDR3 with reference TRBV19 and TRBJ2-1 gives the whole variable domain DGGITQSPKYLFRKEGQNVTLSCEQNLNHDAMYWYRQDPGQGLRLIYYSQIVNDFQKGDIAEGYSVSREKKESFPLTVTSAQKNPTAFYLCASLDWRGGVYNEQFFGPGTRLTVL.

This chain links TRBV30 with TRBJ1-4; D call uncertain. The CDR3 length is 13 residues. CDR1 and CDR2 (germline): GTSNPN, SVGIG (reference sequence). With 2 bases removed from V and 8 bases from J, the gap between germline ends came to 12 bases. The CDR3 protein is CAWSLDPGEKLFF. The CDR3 DNA sequence: TGTGCCTGGAGTTTAGATCCGGGAGAAAAACTGTTTTTT.

The chain has TRBV11-2 and TRBJ2-7, with 8 bases fitting TRBD2. Per the germline V gene, CDR1 is SGHAT and CDR2 is FQNNGV. The J segment lost 3 bases and the V segment lost 6 bases, leaving 7 bases of the junction unmatched. The CDR3 is 14 amino acids. The CDR3 coding sequence is TGTGCCAGCAGGAAGAGCGGGAGTATCTACGAGCAGTACTTC. This translates into CASRKSGSIYEQYF.

The J gene is TRBJ2-1, the V gene TRBV10-1; tentative D call: TRBD1 (6 bases). Trimming removed 8 bases at V and 0 bases at J, with 20 bases between. The CDR3 runs 17 residues. Germline V CDR1 and CDR2: WNHNN, SYGVQD (reference sequence). CDR3 in DNA: TGCGCCAGCGGGGTACCTGAAGGGGGTAGCTCCTACAATGAGCAGTTCTTC. Amino acids: CASGVPEGGSSYNEQFF.

The J gene is TRBJ2-6, the V gene TRBV28; no clear D. The germline V gene encodes CDR1 MDHEN and CDR2 SYDVKM. V was cut by 6 bases and J by 2 bases, with 8 bases left in between. The CDR3 sequence is 14 residues long. In nucleotides, the CDR3 is TGTGCCAGCAGCCTAACGGCTGGGGCCAACGTCCTGACTTTC. Protein sequence: CASSLTAGANVLTF.

The chain has TRBV15 and TRBJ1-1; D is ambiguous. Germline V gene data show CDR1 as LNHNV and CDR2 as YYDKDF (reference sequence). This CDR3 is 13 amino acids long. Trimming left V 5 bases short and J 4 bases short, with 11 bases between. The CDR3 DNA follows: TGTGCCACCAGCCAAGACTTCGGCACTGAAGCTTTCTTT. Translating it yields CATSQDFGTEAFF.

The rearrangement joins TRBV11-2 to TRBJ2-7, with 8 bases matching TRBD1. From germline, CDR1 is SGHAT and CDR2 FQNNGV. J lost 4 bases, V lost 4 bases, and 9 bases had no gene match. The CDR3 runs to 15 residues. This CDR3 is CASSSLGQGAYEQYF. CDR3 in DNA: TGTGCCAGCAGCTCCCTCGGGCAGGGGGCATACGAGCAGTACTTC. Using reference TRBV11-2 and TRBJ2-7 for the parts outside the CDR3, the full variable domain is EAGVAQSPRYKIIEKRQSVAFWCNPISGHATLYWYQQILGQGPKLLIQFQNNGVVDDSQLPKDRFSAERLKGVDSTLKIQPAKLEDSAVYLCASSSLGQGAYEQYFGPGTRLTVT.

The V call is TRBV5-1, the J call TRBJ1-6, with D possibly TRBD1 on 6 matching bases. CDR3 length: 15 residues. The V end was cut by 7 bases, the J end by 7 bases, with 18 bases between. Germline V gives CDR1 SGHRS, CDR2 YFSETQ. The CDR3 region has the DNA TGCGCCAGCGCCGAAACCGGGACACAAAATTCACCCCTCCACTTT. It specifies CASAETGTQNSPLHF.

The chain couples TRBV28 to TRBJ2-2; D uncertain. Trimming shortened V by 3 bases and J by 6 bases, and 8 bases separated the two germline ends. The CDR3 covers 13 residues. Germline V gene sequence: CDR1 MDHEN, CDR2 SYDVKM. The CDR3 DNA reads as TGTGCCAGCAGTTTGATTCGGGCCGGGGAGCTGTTTTTT. It encodes CASSLIRAGELFF.

V and J are TRBV6-5 and TRBJ2-1, with 7 bases lining up with TRBD2. The CDR3 has 14 amino acids. CDR1 and CDR2 (germline): MNHEY, SVGAGI. V dropped 6 bases and J dropped 9; count of bases not matched to a gene: 11. The CDR3 loop reads CASSFPPGGGEQFF. CDR3 nucleotide sequence: TGTGCCAGCAGCTTCCCTCCGGGAGGAGGTGAGCAGTTCTTC.

The rearrangement links TRBV11-2 to TRBJ2-2; TRBD1 agrees at 9 bases. Germline-derived CDR1 and CDR2 are SGHAT and FQNNGV. The V segment lost 5 bases and the J segment 4 bases; nucleotides outside the gene matches: 14. The length of the CDR3 is 18 residues. In DNA, the CDR3 is TGTGCCAGCAGCCCGCGAAAAGGGACAGGGCGCGGCACCGGGGAGCTGTTTTTT. It codes for CASSPRKGTGRGTGELFF.

This rearrangement joins TRBV6-2 or TRBV6-3 to TRBJ2-1, with a tentative D call TRBD1 (6 bases). Germline lookup yields CDR1 MNHEY and CDR2 SVGEGT. This CDR3 contains 13 residues. V was clipped by 6 bases and J by 3 bases, with 9 bases between them. The CDR3 DNA sequence: TGTGCCAGCAGCCTGGACAGCTACAATGAGCAGTTCTTC. It encodes CASSLDSYNEQFF.

The chain has TRBV5-1 and TRBJ1-1; perhaps TRBD1 as D (5 bases). The CDR3 loop spans 14 amino acids. Deletions cut 4 bases from V and 6 bases from J, with 16 bases between. CDR1 and CDR2 from the germline V gene are SGHRS and YFSETQ. In nucleotides, the CDR3 is TGCGCCAGCAGCGTCGGGCAGGGAGGTGCTGAAGCTTTCTTT. Translating it yields CASSVGQGGAEAFF.

About this clone: The same CDR3 can be traced to other DNA sequences in this sample. CDR3 DNA: TGTGCCAGCAGCTCACGGACAGGGGGCTCCTACGAGCAGTACTTC. This encodes CASSSRTGGSYEQYF. The chain has TRBV7-2 and TRBJ2-7, with TRBD1 matching over 10 bases. V trimming: 4 bases; J trimming: 0 bases; junction bases outside the gene matches: 3. This CDR3 has 15 amino acids. In germline, CDR1 is SGHTA, CDR2 FQGNSA.

CDR3 sequence: CASSEEASGRRGEQFF. In DNA form, the CDR3 reads TGTGCCAGCAGTGAAGAGGCTAGCGGGAGGAGGGGTGAGCAGTTCTTC. This chain connects TRBV6-1 to TRBJ2-1; TRBD2 matches at 11 bases. After removal of 1 base from V and 9 bases from J, the junction contained 8 bases not matched to a gene. CDR3 length: 16 residues. Germline V gene lookup returns CDR1 MNHNS and CDR2 SASEGT.

As concerns this clone: The same CDR3 can be traced to other DNA sequences in this sample. The chain uses TRBV18 and TRBJ2-1, with 8 bases aligning to TRBD2. V shed 4 bases, J shed 0 bases, and the junction held 2 bases outside the gene matches. Germline assignment: CDR1 KGHSH and CDR2 LQKENI. The CDR3 sequence is 15 residues long. The DNA of the CDR3 is TGTGCCAGCTCACTCGGGACTAGCTCCTACAATGAGCAGTTCTTC. As protein: CASSLGTSSYNEQFF.

V is TRBV6-5 and J is TRBJ2-7, with D possibly being TRBD2 (5 bases). CDR3 size: 14 residues. V lost 2 bases to trimming and J lost 5 bases, with 13 bases between them. The germline V gene has CDR1 MNHEY and CDR2 SVGAGI. CDR3 sequence (DNA): TGTGCCAGCAGTTACGTCGGGGTGGCGAACGAGCAGTACTTC. It encodes CASSYVGVANEQYF.